This T cell receptor beta chain was profiled in a study of spatial heterogeneity in lung cancer. The time point is: sample taken at primary tumor resection. The CDR3 extends over 11 amino acids. The V gene's germline CDR1 is MDHEN and CDR2 SYDVKM. V was trimmed by 5 bases and J by 5 bases, leaving 7 bases between them. This clonotype has more than one count but fewer than ten. The antigen remains undetermined. Study conclusions and caveats: It was found that expanded intratumoral alpha and beta TCR counts tracked tumor mutation counts.

Each CDR3 protein gets one entry after TCRdb re-called the 5' RACE reads with MiXCR. The table has approximately 94,000 distinct CDR3 sequences, approximately 4% seen once. The rearrangement links TRBV28 to TRBJ2-7; D is uncertain. This sequence was found in a male donor with early-stage non-small cell lung cancer. Sequencing used lung tumor tissue, obtained at surgery. The CDR3 reads CASSALDEQYF. The CDR3 region has the DNA TGTGCCAGCAGTGCCCTTGACGAGCAGTACTTC.